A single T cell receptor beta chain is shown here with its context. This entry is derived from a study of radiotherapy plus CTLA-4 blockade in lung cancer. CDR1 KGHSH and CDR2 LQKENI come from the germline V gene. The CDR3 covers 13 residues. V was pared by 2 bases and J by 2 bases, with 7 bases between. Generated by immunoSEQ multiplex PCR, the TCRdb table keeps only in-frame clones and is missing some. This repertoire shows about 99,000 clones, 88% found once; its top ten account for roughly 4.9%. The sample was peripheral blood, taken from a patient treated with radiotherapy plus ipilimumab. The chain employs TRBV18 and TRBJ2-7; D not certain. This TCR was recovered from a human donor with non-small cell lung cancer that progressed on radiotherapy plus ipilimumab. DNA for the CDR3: TGTGCCAGCTCACCAAAACAGCCCTACGAGCAGTACTTC. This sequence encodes CASSPKQPYEQYF.